This is a list of T cell receptor beta chains from one sample in a study of cytomegalovirus exposure and HLA in healthy donors. The method was immunoSEQ multiplex PCR; TCRdb's version includes in-frame clones alone and lacks a portion of them. The sample yields 160,000 or so clones, nearly 80% seen once. Sequences were obtained from PBMCs. The source is a man in his forties or fifties in good health and CMV-seropositive. Each CDR3 is given without its conserved first and last residue. Fields, in order: J gene, V gene, CDR3 protein.

TRBJ2-7	TRBV30	AWGRSSYYEQY
TRBJ2-1	TRBV11-3	ASRRSGGYNEQF
TRBJ1-2	TRBV6-6	ASRPRNPYGYT
TRBJ2-5	TRBV7-2	ASSLEGTRGETQY
TRBJ1-2	TRBV4-1	ASSQGQGPPLGGYT
TRBJ2-6	TRBV2	ASRTGSGANVLT
TRBJ2-5	TRBV5-1	ASSYSGSREETQY
TRBJ2-1	TRBV7-9	ASSLFIAGLYYNEQF
TRBJ2-3	TRBV28	ASSGLAGGSTDTQY
TRBJ1-4	TRBV28	ASSPPGGNQLF
TRBJ1-1	TRBV25-1	ASSEEGTGVNTEAF
TRBJ2-1	TRBV9	ASSVEGDTYNEQF
TRBJ2-3	TRBV11-2	ASSPSTSLVTQY
TRBJ2-1	TRBV2	ASSETPLAWGNEQF
TRBJ2-3	TRBV7-2	ASSSGLAGDTQY
TRBJ1-2	TRBV5-1	ASSQGQPINYGYT
TRBJ2-1	TRBV9	ASSAVGEAYNEQF
TRBJ2-5	TRBV5-4	ASSPGGQPQETQY
TRBJ2-7	TRBV28	ASSLGWGDWNEQY
TRBJ2-5	TRBV27	ASSDRGGETQY
TRBJ2-7	TRBV5-1	ASSTGQGTYEQY
TRBJ1-6	TRBV4-1	ASSPPGLYNSPLH
TRBJ2-7	TRBV7-3	ASSPTGLSYEQY
TRBJ2-1	TRBV5-6	ASSLMAGAYNEQF
TRBJ2-1	TRBV10-1	ASSGGQGANNEQF
TRBJ1-5	TRBV7-2	ASSLLSSVGNQPQH
TRBJ2-7	TRBV9	ASSASGTGALEQY
TRBJ1-2	TRBV6-1	ASSLQTGPGYGYT
TRBJ1-2	TRBV2	ASSVQGNDYGYT
TRBJ2-1	TRBV10-3	AISEFIGEGSYNEQF
TRBJ1-1	TRBV9	ASSPGTKNTEAF
TRBJ2-3	TRBV9	ASSVLPRLNTDTQY
TRBJ2-1	TRBV5-1	ASSWAPTSGTYNEQF
TRBJ2-7	TRBV5-1	ASRDSSYEQY
TRBJ1-5	TRBV5-1	ASSFAGEKSQPQH
TRBJ2-5	TRBV6-1	ASSELAGGPQQY
TRBJ2-7	TRBV4-2	ASSQDQSSGSYEQY
TRBJ1-1	TRBV10-3	AISEQAEAF
TRBJ1-1	TRBV11-3	ASSPGTVEAF
TRBJ1-6	TRBV27	ASMSRVYSPLH
TRBJ1-2	TRBV5-3	ARSQPDRDINYGYT
TRBJ2-1	TRBV28	ASSSFRKQF
TRBJ2-7	TRBV2	ASSLTSGNYEQY
TRBJ2-5	TRBV7-2	ASSSPRASGVQY
TRBJ2-3	TRBV5-4	ASSPKGGRDTQY
TRBJ1-1	TRBV5-1	ASSPTGWDTEAF
TRBJ2-2	TRBV4-1	ASSTHRTGVTGELF
TRBJ2-2	TRBV30	ACRGLAGYTGELF